The 5 T cell receptor beta chains in this list originate from one sample, sequenced in a study of tumor-infiltrating lymphocytes in primary liver carcinoma. TCR beta cDNA was made from around 520 ng total RNA with a constant-region primer. Employing slightly modified ARM-PCR, three nested multiplex PCR rounds were run, and these gave rise to the TCR beta libraries. TRBV1-TRBV30 forward primers paired with a C-beta reverse primer drove the first two PCR rounds, approximately 11 cycles each. TCRdb itself ran the multiplex PCR reads through MiXCR, one entry per CDR3 protein. The sample lists a few hundred thousand distinct CDR3 sequences; about three fifths were seen once. The study extracted blood RNA from unsorted whole blood and also extracted germline DNA. The source material was peripheral blood. These receptors were taken from a woman in her twenties or thirties with primary liver carcinoma and hepatitis B virus infection.

Remarks on this clonotype: This may be a read error: a much more frequent sequence differs by one nucleotide. The chain recombines TRBV7-9 with TRBJ1-1; D is perhaps TRBD1 (6 bases). Germline loops: CDR1 SEHNR, CDR2 FQNEAQ (reference sequence). This CDR3 region has 12 residues. The CDR3 spells CASSWDNTEASF. DNA of the CDR3: TGTGCCAGCAGCTGGGACAACACTGAAGCTTCCTTT.

This clonotype has just one count. V usage is TRBV6-5 and J usage is TRBJ2-7, with 7 bases matching TRBD2. The CDR3 has 15 residues. Germline CDR1 reads MNHEY; CDR2 reads SVGAGI. J was trimmed by 5 bases and V by 1 base; bases with no gene match: 8. The CDR3 DNA is TGTGCCAGCAGTTACTGGGAGGGCGGGAGCGACGAGCAGTACTTC. This codes for CASSYWEGGSDEQYF.

As to this clonotype: One junction end does not reproduce the germline sequence, and a read error may be involved. The rearrangement uses TRBV6-1 and TRBJ2-7, with 9 bases matching TRBD1. The CDR3 is 15 residues long. The germline V gene encodes CDR1 MNHNS and CDR2 SASEGT. Written as DNA, the CDR3 is TGTGCCAGCAACGCTCGGGACAGGGTGAGCAACGAACAGTACTTC. Translating gives CASNARDRVSNEQYF.

As regards this clonotype: Possible read error: a much larger clone is one base away. This chain uses TRBV6-2 or TRBV6-3 with TRBJ1-1; 7 bases agree with TRBD1. The CDR3 covers 15 residues. Germline CDR1 reads MNHEY; CDR2 reads SVGEGT. CDR3 in DNA: TGTGCCGGCAGGATCACCTACAGGGGAAACACTGAAGCTTTCTTT. It encodes CAGRITYRGNTEAFF.

The count of this clonotype is one. This clone may be a read error of a much larger clone one base away. The chain joins TRBV6-1 to TRBJ1-1; D perhaps matches TRBD1 (5 bases). V lost 6 bases and J lost 3, with 11 bases in between. CDR1 and CDR2 from the germline V gene are MNHNS and SASEGT. This CDR3 region has 13 residues. The CDR3 sequence: CASRLRQYTEAFF. CDR3 in DNA: TGTGCCAGCAGACTTAGACAGTACACTGAAGCTTTCTTT.